Included here is one T cell receptor beta chain sequence, with context. Its target is unknown. The germline CDR1 and CDR2 sequences are SGHTA and FQGNSA. The CDR3 extends over 13 amino acids. Trimming shortened V by 4 bases and J by 0 bases, and 5 bases separated the two germline ends. This sample is part of a study of blood T cells in healthy people across ages. The wider study: There was about one barcoded beta molecule captured by template switching per two T cells.

Study-level results: The long-lived group displayed more naive CD4+ cells, plus higher diversity, than the aged donors did. PBMC samples, being unsorted, prevented any conclusive comparison of naive and antigen-experienced cells.

Sample-barcoded 5' priming and a J-beta primer mix drove a second PCR of roughly 6 to 12 cycles. Researchers report that each sample yielded at least 2.5 million CDR3-containing paired-end reads. MiXCR, run by TCRdb on the 5' RACE reads, gives a single entry per CDR3 protein. The sample lists over 600,000 distinct CDR3 sequences; around two fifths were seen once. This TCR came from an elderly man in good health. The material sequenced was blood. This chain uses TRBV7-2 with TRBJ2-3; D gene unclear. CDR3 coding DNA: TGTGCCAGCAGCTATACTAGCACAGATACGCAGTATTTT. Translated: CASSYTSTDTQYF.